The entry below describes one TCR beta chain. This sample was taken from a study of control samples from healthy donors and cancer patients. Deletions cut 1 base from V and 9 bases from J, with 22 bases between. The germline V gene encodes CDR1 SEHNR and CDR2 FQNEAQ (reference sequence). This CDR3 region has 16 residues. Here immunoSEQ multiplex PCR was the method, and the copy in TCRdb shows in-frame clones only, minus some. This table holds some 250,000 clones, roughly four fifths found once. Sequenced input: PBMCs. The TCR comes from a woman aged 55-75 years with lung cancer. The rearrangement joins TRBV7-9 to TRBJ2-7; D remains unclear. The CDR3 nucleotides are TGTGCCAGCAGCTTAGTTGGGGTACGAACCTCCCCGGGGCAGTACTTC. Protein: CASSLVGVRTSPGQYF.